Listed here are 18 T cell receptor beta chains from one sample, sequenced in a study of tumor-infiltrating lymphocytes in localized non-small cell lung cancer. Data came from immunoSEQ multiplex PCR; TCRdb stores just in-frame clones and leaves some out. The table records thousands of clones, around 77% of them present only once. Input material: lung tumor tissue. The receptors come from a human donor with non-small cell lung cancer.

The V call is TRBV30, the J call TRBJ1-5; 7 bases line up with TRBD1. The CDR3 extends over 14 amino acids. J gave up 4 bases and V 3 bases, and 6 bases lay outside the gene matches. Germline CDR1 is GTSNPN and CDR2 is SVGIG (reference sequence). The CDR3 region is CAWSRDSENQPQHF. CDR3 sequence (DNA): TGTGCCTGGAGCCGGGACAGCGAAAATCAGCCCCAGCATTTT. The whole variable domain, remainder taken from reference TRBV30 and TRBJ1-5, is SQTIHQWPATLVQPVGSPLSLECTVEGTSNPNLYWYRQAAGRGLQLLFYSVGIGQISSEVPQNLSASRPQDRQFILSSKKLLLSDSGFYLCAWSRDSENQPQHFGDGTRLSIL.

The chain joins TRBV5-6 to TRBJ2-3; 10 nucleotides agree with TRBD2. CDR3 length: 16 amino acids. Germline V CDR1 and CDR2: SGHDT, YYEEEE. Trimming at V came to 4 bases and at J to 2 bases, leaving 7 bases not matched to a gene. The chain's CDR3 is CASSLLLAGVTDTQYF. The CDR3 region has the DNA TGTGCCAGCAGCCTCCTTCTAGCGGGAGTCACAGATACGCAGTATTTT.

V is TRBV30 and J is TRBJ2-6, with D perhaps TRBD2 (7 bases). V was clipped by 4 bases and J by 1 base, with 14 bases between them. The germline CDR1 and CDR2 sequences are GTSNPN and SVGIG (reference sequence). The CDR3 loop spans 16 amino acids. The CDR3 bases are TGTGCCTGGACGGGGGGCTACGGGTCTGGGGCCAACGTCCTGACTTTC. Protein: CAWTGGYGSGANVLTF.

The V and J genes are TRBV11-2 and TRBJ1-1; D is ambiguous. There are 17 residues in the CDR3. Germline values: CDR1 SGHAT, CDR2 FQNNGV. V was clipped by 0 bases and J by 1 base, with 15 bases between them. Here the CDR3 reads CASSLEPNLSGNTEAFF. In DNA, the CDR3 is TGTGCCAGCAGCTTAGAGCCGAATCTAAGCGGGAACACTGAAGCTTTCTTT.

The V and J genes are TRBV10-3 and TRBJ2-3; 12 nucleotides agree with TRBD2. The CDR3 contains 16 residues. V gave up 8 bases and J gave up 0 bases; unmatched junction bases: 6. The germline CDR1 and CDR2 sequences are ENHRY and SYGVKD. The CDR3 protein is CAIRSGTSGSTDTQYF. The CDR3, as DNA: TGTGCCATCCGGTCGGGGACTAGCGGGAGCACAGATACGCAGTATTTT.

The rearrangement uses TRBV30 and TRBJ1-1, with D unresolved. The CDR3 has 11 residues. Trimming shortened V by 4 bases and J by 7 bases, and 10 bases separated the two germline ends. The germline CDR1 and CDR2 sequences are GTSNPN and SVGIG (reference sequence). CDR3 loop: CAWIRLYEAFF. The CDR3 DNA reads TGTGCCTGGATCAGGCTATATGAAGCTTTCTTT.

The rearrangement links TRBV30 to TRBJ2-6; TRBD1 might be the D (5 bases). V was clipped by 4 bases and J by 0 bases, with 10 bases between them. Germline CDR1 GTSNPN, CDR2 SVGIG (reference sequence). The CDR3 is 15 amino acids. In DNA, the CDR3 is TGTGCCTGGACCGACAGAAGCTCTGGGGCCAACGTCCTGACTTTC. Translated, it gives CAWTDRSSGANVLTF.

The chain has TRBV4-1 and TRBJ1-6; tentatively, D is TRBD1 (5 bases). V lost 4 bases and J lost 5, with 9 bases in between. Germline loops: CDR1 MGHRA, CDR2 YSYEKL. The CDR3 totals 14 residues. This CDR3 reads CASSPGLNNSPLHF. The CDR3 DNA reads TGCGCCAGCAGCCCGGGACTAAATAATTCACCCCTCCACTTT.

This chain uses TRBV6-5 with TRBJ1-1; a weak D match, TRBD1 (5 bases). The germline V gene encodes CDR1 MNHEY and CDR2 SVGAGI. The CDR3 is 15 residues long. Trimming left V 8 bases short and J 0 bases short, with 16 bases between. The CDR3 spells CASRTQGRMNTEAFF. The CDR3, as DNA: TGTGCCAGCCGGACCCAGGGCAGGATGAACACTGAAGCTTTCTTT.

The chain links TRBV18 to TRBJ2-2; tentative D call: TRBD1 (5 bases). Trimming left V 7 bases short and J 0 bases short, with 9 bases between. The germline gives CDR1 KGHSH, CDR2 LQKENI. CDR3 length: 14 amino acids. CDR3 sequence reads: CASFQGSNTGELFF. DNA for the CDR3: TGTGCCAGCTTCCAGGGTTCGAACACCGGGGAGCTGTTTTTT.

The chain combines TRBV14 with TRBJ2-3; a possible D gene is TRBD2 (6 bases). V was trimmed by 4 bases and J by 5 bases, leaving 10 bases between them. The CDR3 is 13 amino acids. Germline values: CDR1 SGHDN, CDR2 FVKESK. Written as DNA, the CDR3 is TGTGCCAGCAGCCCTTGGGGGGTAGATACGCAGTATTTT. This sequence encodes CASSPWGVDTQYF.

The rearrangement joins TRBV2 to TRBJ2-2, with 10 bases identical to TRBD1. J gave up 4 bases and V 5 bases, and 10 bases lay outside the gene matches. CDR3 length equals 17 residues. The germline CDR1 and CDR2 sequences are SNHLY and FYNNEI. The CDR3 sequence: CASSLPRQGAGTGELFF. CDR3 nucleotide sequence: TGTGCCAGCAGTCTACCTCGACAGGGGGCTGGCACCGGGGAGCTGTTTTTT.

This rearrangement joins TRBV27 to TRBJ1-4; D might be TRBD1 (5 bases). The V end lost 5 bases, the J end lost 0 bases, and 10 bases lay between the germline ends. Germline V gives CDR1 MNHEY, CDR2 SMNVEV (reference sequence). The CDR3 loop spans 15 amino acids. The DNA for the CDR3 is TGTGCCAGCAGTGCGACAGCAGCAACTAATGAAAAACTGTTTTTT. It is translated as CASSATAATNEKLFF.

The CDR3 coding sequence is TGTGCCAGCTCGTCACAGGGGAATGAGCAGTTCTTC. Its protein product is CASSSQGNEQFF. V and J are TRBV18 and TRBJ2-1; TRBD1 aligns across 7 bases. The length of the CDR3 is 12 residues. Germline values: CDR1 KGHSH, CDR2 LQKENI. V gave up 6 bases and J gave up 7 bases; unmatched junction bases: 3.

V and J are TRBV19 and TRBJ2-1; 7 bases line up with TRBD2. CDR3 length equals 12 residues. CDR1 LNHDA and CDR2 SQIVND come from the germline V gene (reference sequence). Trimming at V came to 6 bases and at J to 10 bases, leaving 6 bases not matched to a gene. CDR3 DNA sequence: TGTGCCAGTAGCCTGACTAGCTTGGAGCAGTTCTTC. The encoded protein is CASSLTSLEQFF.

V is TRBV10-3 and J is TRBJ2-3; 9 nucleotides agree with TRBD2. V was pared by 4 bases and J by 4 bases, with 9 bases of the junction left unmatched. Per germline, CDR1 ENHRY and CDR2 SYGVKD. The CDR3 runs 16 residues. The CDR3 sequence: CAISGSSGSVPDTQYF. The CDR3, as DNA: TGTGCCATCAGTGGTAGTAGCGGGAGTGTCCCAGATACGCAGTATTTT.

This clone was picked up a small number of times. The chain carries TRBV30 and TRBJ1-6, with D unresolved. The V gene's germline CDR1 is GTSNPN and CDR2 SVGIG (reference sequence). Trimming removed 3 bases from V and 7 bases from J, with 7 bases in between. The CDR3 runs 12 residues. As DNA, the CDR3 is TGTGCCTGGAGACTCCTCAATTCACCCCTCCACTTT. It translates to CAWRLLNSPLHF.

V usage is TRBV30 and J usage is TRBJ1-6, with a possible D match to TRBD1 (6 bases). The germline V and J ends were trimmed by 1 base and 9 bases, with 22 bases remaining between them. This CDR3 is built from 17 residues. Germline lookup yields CDR1 GTSNPN and CDR2 SVGIG (reference sequence). The CDR3: CAWSARRGAASRSPLHF. The CDR3 DNA is TGTGCCTGGAGTGCCCGGAGGGGGGCCGCCTCGCGTTCACCCCTCCACTTT.